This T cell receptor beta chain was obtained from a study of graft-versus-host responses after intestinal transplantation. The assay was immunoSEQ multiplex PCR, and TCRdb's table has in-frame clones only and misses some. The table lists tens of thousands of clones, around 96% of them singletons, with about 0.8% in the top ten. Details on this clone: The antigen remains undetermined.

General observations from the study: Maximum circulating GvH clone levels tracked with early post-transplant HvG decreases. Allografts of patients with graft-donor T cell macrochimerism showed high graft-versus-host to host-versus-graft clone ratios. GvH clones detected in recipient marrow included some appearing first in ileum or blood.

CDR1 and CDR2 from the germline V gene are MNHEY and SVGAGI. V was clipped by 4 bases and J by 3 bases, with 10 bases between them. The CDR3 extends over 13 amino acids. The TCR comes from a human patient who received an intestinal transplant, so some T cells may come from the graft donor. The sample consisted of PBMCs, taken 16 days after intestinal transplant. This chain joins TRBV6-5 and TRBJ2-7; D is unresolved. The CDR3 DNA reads TGTGCCAGCAGTTCCGTCTACTACTACGAGCAGTACTTC. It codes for CASSSVYYYEQYF.